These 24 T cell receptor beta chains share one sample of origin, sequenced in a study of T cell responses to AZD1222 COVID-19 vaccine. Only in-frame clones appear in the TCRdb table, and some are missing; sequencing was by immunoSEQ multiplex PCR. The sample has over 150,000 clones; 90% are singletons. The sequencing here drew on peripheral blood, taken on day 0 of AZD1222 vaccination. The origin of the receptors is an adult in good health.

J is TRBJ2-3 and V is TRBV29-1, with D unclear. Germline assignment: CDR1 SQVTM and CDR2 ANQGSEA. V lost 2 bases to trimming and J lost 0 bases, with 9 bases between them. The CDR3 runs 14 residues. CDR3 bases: TGCAGCGTTGAAAGGAGAGCTAGCACAGATACGCAGTATTTT. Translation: CSVERRASTDTQYF.

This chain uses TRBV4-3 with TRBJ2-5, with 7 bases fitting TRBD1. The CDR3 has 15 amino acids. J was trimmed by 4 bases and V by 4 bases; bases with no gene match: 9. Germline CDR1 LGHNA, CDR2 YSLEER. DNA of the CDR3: TGCGCCAGCAGCCCCCGACAGGGAACGGTAGAGACCCAGTACTTC. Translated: CASSPRQGTVETQYF.

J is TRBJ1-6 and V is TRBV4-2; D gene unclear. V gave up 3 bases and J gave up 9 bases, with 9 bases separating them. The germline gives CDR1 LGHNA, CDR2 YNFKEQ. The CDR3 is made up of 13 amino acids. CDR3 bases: TGTGCCAGCAGCCAGGCCCACGGTTCACCCCTCCACTTT. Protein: CASSQAHGSPLHF.

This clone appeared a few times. CDR3: CASSYGQGDSPLHF. In DNA form, the CDR3 reads TGTGCCAGCAGTTACGGTCAGGGGGACTCACCCCTCCACTTT. The V call is TRBV6-5, the J call TRBJ1-6; 7 bases line up with TRBD1. Trimming at V came to 2 bases and at J to 10 bases, leaving 5 bases not matched to a gene. The CDR3 extends over 14 amino acids. CDR1 is MNHEY, CDR2 SVGAGI, per germline.

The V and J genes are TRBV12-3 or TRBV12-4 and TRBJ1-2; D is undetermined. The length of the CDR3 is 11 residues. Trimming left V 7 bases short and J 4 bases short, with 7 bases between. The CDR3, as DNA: TGTGCCAGCACGGGTGGCTATGGCTACACCTTC. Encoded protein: CASTGGYGYTF.

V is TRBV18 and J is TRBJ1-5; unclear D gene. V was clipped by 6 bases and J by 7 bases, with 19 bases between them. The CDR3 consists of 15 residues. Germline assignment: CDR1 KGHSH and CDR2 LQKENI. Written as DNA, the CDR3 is TGTGCCAGCTCCCCCGGCGGTCAAGGAGTACAGCCCCAGCATTTT. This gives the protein CASSPGGQGVQPQHF.

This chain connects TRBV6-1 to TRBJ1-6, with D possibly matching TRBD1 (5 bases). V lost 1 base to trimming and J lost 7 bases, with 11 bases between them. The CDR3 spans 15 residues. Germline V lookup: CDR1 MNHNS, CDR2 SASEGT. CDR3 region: CASSEGGTANSPLHF. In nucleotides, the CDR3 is TGTGCCAGCAGTGAAGGTGGGACGGCGAATTCACCCCTCCACTTT.

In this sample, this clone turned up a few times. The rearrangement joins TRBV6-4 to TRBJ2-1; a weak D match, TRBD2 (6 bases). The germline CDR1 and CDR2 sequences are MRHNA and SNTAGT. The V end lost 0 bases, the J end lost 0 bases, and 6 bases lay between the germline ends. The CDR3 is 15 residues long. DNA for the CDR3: TGTGCCAGCAGTGACTCTAGCGGCTCCTACAATGAGCAGTTCTTC. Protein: CASSDSSGSYNEQFF.

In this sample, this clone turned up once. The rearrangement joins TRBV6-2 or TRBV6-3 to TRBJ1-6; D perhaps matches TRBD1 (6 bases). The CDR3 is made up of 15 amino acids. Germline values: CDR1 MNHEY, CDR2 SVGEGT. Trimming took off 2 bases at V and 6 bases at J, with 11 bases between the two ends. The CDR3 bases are TGTGCCAGCAGTTACAGGGGGATTGTTAATTCACCCCTCCACTTT. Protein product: CASSYRGIVNSPLHF.

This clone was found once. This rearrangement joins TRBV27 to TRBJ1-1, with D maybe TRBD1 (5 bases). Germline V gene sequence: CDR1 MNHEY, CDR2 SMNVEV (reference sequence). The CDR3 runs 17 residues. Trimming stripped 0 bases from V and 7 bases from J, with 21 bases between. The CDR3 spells CASSLSRVGQGGGEAFF. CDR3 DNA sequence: TGTGCCAGCAGTTTATCGAGGGTCGGCCAGGGCGGAGGTGAAGCTTTCTTT.

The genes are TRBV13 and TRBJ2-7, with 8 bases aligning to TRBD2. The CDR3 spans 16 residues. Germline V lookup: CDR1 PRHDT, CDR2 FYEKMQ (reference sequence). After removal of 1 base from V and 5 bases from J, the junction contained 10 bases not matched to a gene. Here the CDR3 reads CASSLAPISGAHEQYF. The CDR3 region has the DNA TGTGCCAGCAGCTTAGCGCCTATTAGCGGGGCCCACGAGCAGTACTTC.

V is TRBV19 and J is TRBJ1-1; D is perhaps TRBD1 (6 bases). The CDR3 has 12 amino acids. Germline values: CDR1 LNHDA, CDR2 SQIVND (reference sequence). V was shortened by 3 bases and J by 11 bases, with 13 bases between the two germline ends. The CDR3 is CASSIQGKYAFF. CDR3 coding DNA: TGTGCCAGTAGTATCCAGGGGAAGTACGCTTTCTTT.

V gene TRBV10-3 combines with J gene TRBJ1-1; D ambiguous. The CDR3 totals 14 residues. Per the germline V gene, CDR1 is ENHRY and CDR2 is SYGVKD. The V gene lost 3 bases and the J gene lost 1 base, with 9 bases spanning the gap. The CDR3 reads CAISDGVGNTEAFF. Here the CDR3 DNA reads TGTGCCATCAGTGATGGGGTGGGGAACACTGAAGCTTTCTTT.

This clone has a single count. In DNA form, the CDR3 reads TGTGCCAGCAGCCAAGAGAGGGTTTTGGATACGCAGTATTTT. Its protein is CASSQERVLDTQYF. The V and J genes are TRBV4-2 and TRBJ2-3; tentatively, D is TRBD2 (5 bases). V lost 0 bases, J lost 6 bases, and 10 bases lay in between. CDR3 length: 14 residues. Germline V CDR1 and CDR2: LGHNA, YNFKEQ.

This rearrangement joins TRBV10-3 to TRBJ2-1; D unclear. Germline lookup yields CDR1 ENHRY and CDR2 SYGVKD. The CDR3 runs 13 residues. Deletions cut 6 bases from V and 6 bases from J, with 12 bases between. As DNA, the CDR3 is TGTGCCATCAGCCCCGGGTGGGGCAATGAGCAGTTCTTC. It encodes CAISPGWGNEQFF.

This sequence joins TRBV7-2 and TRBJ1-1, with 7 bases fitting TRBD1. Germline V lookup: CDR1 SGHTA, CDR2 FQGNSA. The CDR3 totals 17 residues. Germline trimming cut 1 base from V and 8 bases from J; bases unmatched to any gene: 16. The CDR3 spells CASSLVRLRDSLPEAFF. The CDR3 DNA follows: TGTGCCAGCAGCTTAGTGCGCCTCCGGGACAGCCTACCCGAAGCTTTCTTT.

In DNA form, the CDR3 reads TGCGCCAGCAGCTTAACAGGGAGCTCCTACAATGAGCAGTTCTTC. Translation: CASSLTGSSYNEQFF. The chain is built from TRBV5-1 and TRBJ2-1; tentative D call: TRBD1 (6 bases). The CDR3 loop spans 15 amino acids. The germline V gene has CDR1 SGHRS and CDR2 YFSETQ. The V and J ends lost 2 bases and 0 bases respectively, with 9 bases between them.

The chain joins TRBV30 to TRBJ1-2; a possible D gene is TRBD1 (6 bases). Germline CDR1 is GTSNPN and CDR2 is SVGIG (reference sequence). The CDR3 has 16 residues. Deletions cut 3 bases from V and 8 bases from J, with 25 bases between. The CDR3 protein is CAWSQPKMRGAGGYTF. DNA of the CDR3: TGTGCCTGGAGCCAACCCAAGATGAGGGGGGCCGGAGGCTACACCTTC.

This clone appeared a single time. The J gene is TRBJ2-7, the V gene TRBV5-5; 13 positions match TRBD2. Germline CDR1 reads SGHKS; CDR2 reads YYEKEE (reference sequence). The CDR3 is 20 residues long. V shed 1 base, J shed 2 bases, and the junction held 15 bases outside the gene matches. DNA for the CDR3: TGTGCCAGCAGCTTGCAATACCCGGGACTAGCGGGGTACGTTACCTACGAGCAGTACTTC. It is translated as CASSLQYPGLAGYVTYEQYF.

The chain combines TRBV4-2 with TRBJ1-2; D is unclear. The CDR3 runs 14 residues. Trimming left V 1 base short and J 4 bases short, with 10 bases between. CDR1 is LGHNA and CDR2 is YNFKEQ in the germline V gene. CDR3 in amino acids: CASSQAGDLYGYTF. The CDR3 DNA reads TGTGCCAGCAGCCAAGCAGGCGACCTCTATGGCTACACCTTC.

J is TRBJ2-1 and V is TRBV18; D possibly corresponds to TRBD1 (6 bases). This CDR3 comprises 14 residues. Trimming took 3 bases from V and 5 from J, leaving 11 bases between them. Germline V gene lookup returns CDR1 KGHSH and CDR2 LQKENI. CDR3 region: CASSPRQADNEQFF. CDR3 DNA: TGTGCCAGCTCACCGCGACAGGCCGACAATGAGCAGTTCTTC.

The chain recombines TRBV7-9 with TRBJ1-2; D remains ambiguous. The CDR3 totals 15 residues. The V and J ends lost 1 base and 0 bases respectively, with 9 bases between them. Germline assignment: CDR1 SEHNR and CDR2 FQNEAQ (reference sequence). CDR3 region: CASSLVMGANYGYTF. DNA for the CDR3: TGTGCCAGCAGCTTAGTCATGGGAGCTAACTATGGCTACACCTTC. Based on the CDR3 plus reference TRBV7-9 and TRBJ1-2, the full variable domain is DTGVSQNPRHKITKRGQNVTFRCDPISEHNRLYWYRQTLGQGPEFLTYFQNEAQLEKSRLLSDRFSAERPKGSFSTLEIQRTEQGDSAMYLCASSLVMGANYGYTFGSGTRLTVV.

CDR3: CASSSTLLAGGLGEQYF. CDR3 coding DNA: TGTGCCAGCAGCTCTACTCTTTTAGCGGGGGGGCTGGGAGAGCAGTACTTC. This sequence joins TRBV7-2 and TRBJ2-7; 11 positions agree with TRBD2. Trimming cost V 4 bases and J 7 bases; bases outside gene matches: 15. Germline CDR1 SGHTA, CDR2 FQGNSA. This CDR3 region has 17 residues. The whole variable domain, remainder taken from reference TRBV7-2 and TRBJ2-7, is GAGVSQSPSNKVTEKGKDVELRCDPISGHTALYWYRQSLGQGLEFLIYFQGNSAPDKSGLPSDRFSAERTGGSVSTLTIQRTQQEDSAVYLCASSSTLLAGGLGEQYFGPGTRLTVT.

As DNA, the CDR3 is TGTGCCAGCAGTCGACAGGGGATAAGTAATGAAAAACTGTTTTTT. It specifies CASSRQGISNEKLFF. V and J are TRBV27 and TRBJ1-4, with TRBD1 matching 8 bases. The CDR3 consists of 15 residues. Germline trimming cut 5 bases from V and 4 bases from J; bases unmatched to any gene: 6. CDR1 is MNHEY and CDR2 is SMNVEV in the germline V gene (reference sequence).